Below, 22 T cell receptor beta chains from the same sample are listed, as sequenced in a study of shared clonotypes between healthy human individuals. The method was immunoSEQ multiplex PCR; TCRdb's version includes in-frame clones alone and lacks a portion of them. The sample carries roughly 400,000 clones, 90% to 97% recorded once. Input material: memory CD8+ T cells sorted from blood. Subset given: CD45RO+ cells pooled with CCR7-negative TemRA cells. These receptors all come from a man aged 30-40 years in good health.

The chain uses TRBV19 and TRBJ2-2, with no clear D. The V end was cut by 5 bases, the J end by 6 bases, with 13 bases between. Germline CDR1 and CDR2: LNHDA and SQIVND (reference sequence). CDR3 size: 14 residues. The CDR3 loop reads CASSRVGDAGELFF. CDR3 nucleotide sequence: TGTGCCAGTAGTCGGGTGGGCGACGCCGGGGAGCTGTTTTTT.

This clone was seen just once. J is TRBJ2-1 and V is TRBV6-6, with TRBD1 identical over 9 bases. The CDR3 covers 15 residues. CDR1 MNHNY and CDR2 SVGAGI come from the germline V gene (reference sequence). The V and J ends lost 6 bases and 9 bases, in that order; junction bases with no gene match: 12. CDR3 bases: TGTGCCAGCAGCCTCGACGGGACAGGGAGGTGTGAGCAGTTCTTC. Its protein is CASSLDGTGRCEQFF.

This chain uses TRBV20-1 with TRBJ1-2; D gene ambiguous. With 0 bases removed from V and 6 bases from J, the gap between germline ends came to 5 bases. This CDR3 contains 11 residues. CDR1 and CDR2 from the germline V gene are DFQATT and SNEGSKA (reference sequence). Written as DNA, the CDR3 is TGCAGTGCTAGAGATGCTAATGGCTACACCTTC. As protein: CSARDANGYTF.

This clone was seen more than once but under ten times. Here the CDR3 reads CASSDGQPNQPQHF. The DNA for the CDR3 is TGTGCCAGCAGTGACGGGCAGCCCAATCAGCCCCAGCATTTT. The genes are TRBV2 and TRBJ1-5; no clear D. The CDR3 consists of 14 residues. Germline V gene data show CDR1 as SNHLY and CDR2 as FYNNEI. V was pared by 3 bases and J by 3 bases, with 9 bases between.

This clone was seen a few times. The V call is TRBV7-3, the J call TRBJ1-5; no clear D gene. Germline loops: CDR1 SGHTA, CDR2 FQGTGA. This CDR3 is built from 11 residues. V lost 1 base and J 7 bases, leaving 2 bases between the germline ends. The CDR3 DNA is TGTGCCAGCAGCTTAAGGCAGCCCCAGCATTTT. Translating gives CASSLRQPQHF.

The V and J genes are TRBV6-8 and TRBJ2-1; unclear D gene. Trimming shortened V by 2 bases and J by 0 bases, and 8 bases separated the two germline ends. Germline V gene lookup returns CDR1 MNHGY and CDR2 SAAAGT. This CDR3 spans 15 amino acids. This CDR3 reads CASSYSDPSYNEQFF. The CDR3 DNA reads TGTGCCAGCAGTTACAGTGACCCCTCCTACAATGAGCAGTTCTTC.

CDR3: CASSGTGGSGNTIYF. The CDR3 coding sequence is TGTGCCAGCAGTGGGACAGGGGGCTCTGGAAACACCATATATTTT. J is TRBJ1-3 and V is TRBV6-1; 10 positions match TRBD1. The V segment lost 4 bases and the J segment 0 bases; nucleotides outside the gene matches: 0. CDR3 size: 15 residues. CDR1 and CDR2 from the germline V gene are MNHNS and SASEGT.

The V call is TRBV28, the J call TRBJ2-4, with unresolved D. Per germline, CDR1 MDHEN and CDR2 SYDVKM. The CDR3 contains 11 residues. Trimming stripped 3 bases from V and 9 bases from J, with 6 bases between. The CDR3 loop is CASSLSSIQYF. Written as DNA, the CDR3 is TGTGCCAGCAGTTTGTCCAGCATTCAGTACTTC.

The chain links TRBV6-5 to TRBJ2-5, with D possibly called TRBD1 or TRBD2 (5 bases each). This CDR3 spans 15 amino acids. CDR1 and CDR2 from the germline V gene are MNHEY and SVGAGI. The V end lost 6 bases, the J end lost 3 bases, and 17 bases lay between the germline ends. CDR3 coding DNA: TGTGCCAGCAGAAGACAGACCGGGGCTAAAGAGACCCAGTACTTC. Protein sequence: CASRRQTGAKETQYF.

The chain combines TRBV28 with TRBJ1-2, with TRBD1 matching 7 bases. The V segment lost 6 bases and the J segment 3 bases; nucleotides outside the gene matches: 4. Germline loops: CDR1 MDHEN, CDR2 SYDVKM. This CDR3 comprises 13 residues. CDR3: CASRTGLYYGYTF. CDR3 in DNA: TGTGCCAGCAGGACAGGGCTTTACTATGGCTACACCTTC.

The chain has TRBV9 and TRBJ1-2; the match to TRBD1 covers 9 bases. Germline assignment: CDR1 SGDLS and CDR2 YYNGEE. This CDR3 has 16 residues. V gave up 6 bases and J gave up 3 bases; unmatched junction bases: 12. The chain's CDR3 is CASTLNPGQGDYGYTF. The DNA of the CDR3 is TGTGCCAGCACCTTAAATCCGGGACAGGGAGACTATGGCTACACCTTC.

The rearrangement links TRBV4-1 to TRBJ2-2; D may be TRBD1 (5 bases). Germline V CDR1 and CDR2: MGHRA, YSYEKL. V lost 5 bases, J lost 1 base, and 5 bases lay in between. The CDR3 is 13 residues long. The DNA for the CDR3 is TGCGCCAGCAGCACAGGGAACACCGGGGAGCTGTTTTTT. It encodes CASSTGNTGELFF.

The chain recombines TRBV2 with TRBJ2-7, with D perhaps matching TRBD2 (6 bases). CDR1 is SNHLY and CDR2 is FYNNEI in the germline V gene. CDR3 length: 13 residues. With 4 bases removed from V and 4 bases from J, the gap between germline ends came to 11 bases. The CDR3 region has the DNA TGTGCCAGCAGTGCCGGGAGCTGGTACGAGCAGTACTTC. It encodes CASSAGSWYEQYF.

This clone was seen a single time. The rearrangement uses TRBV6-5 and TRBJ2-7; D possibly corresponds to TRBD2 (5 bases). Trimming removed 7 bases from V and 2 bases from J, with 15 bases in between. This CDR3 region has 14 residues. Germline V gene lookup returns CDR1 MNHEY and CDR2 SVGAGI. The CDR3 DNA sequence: TGTGCCAGCAAGCGGTCCGGCCCTACCTACGAGCAGTACTTC. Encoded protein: CASKRSGPTYEQYF.

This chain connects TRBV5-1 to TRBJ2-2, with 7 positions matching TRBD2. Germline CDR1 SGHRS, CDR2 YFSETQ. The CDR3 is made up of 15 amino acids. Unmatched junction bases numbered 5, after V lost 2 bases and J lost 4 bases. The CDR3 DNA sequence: TGCGCCAGCAGCTTCTGGACTAGGAGCACCGGGGAGCTGTTTTTT. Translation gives CASSFWTRSTGELFF. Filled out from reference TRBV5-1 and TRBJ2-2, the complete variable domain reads KAGVTQTPRYLIKTRGQQVTLSCSPISGHRSVSWYQQTPGQGLQFLFEYFSETQRNKGNFPGRFSGRQFSNSRSEMNVSTLELGDSALYLCASSFWTRSTGELFFGEGSRLTVL.

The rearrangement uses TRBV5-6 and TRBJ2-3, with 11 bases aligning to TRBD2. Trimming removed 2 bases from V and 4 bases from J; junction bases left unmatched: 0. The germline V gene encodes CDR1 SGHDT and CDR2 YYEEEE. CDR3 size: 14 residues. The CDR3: CASSLLAGADTQYF. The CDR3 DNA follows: TGTGCCAGCAGCTTACTAGCGGGAGCAGATACGCAGTATTTT.

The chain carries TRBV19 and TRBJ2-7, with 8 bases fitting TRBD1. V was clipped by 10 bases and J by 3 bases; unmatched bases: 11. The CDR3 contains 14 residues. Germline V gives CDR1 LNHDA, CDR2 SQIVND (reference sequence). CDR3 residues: CATSQQGAGYEQYF. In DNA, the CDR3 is TGTGCCACCAGCCAGCAGGGGGCCGGCTACGAGCAGTACTTC.

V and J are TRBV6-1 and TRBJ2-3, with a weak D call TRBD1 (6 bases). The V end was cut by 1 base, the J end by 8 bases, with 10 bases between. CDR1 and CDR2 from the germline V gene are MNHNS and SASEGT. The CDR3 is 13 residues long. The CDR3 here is CASSEEGGATQYF. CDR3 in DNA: TGTGCCAGCAGTGAAGAAGGGGGTGCTACGCAGTATTTT.

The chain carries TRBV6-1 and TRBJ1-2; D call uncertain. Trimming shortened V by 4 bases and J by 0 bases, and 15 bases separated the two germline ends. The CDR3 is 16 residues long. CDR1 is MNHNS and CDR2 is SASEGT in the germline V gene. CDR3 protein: CASSAPAGRTNYGYTF. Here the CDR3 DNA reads TGTGCCAGCAGTGCTCCCGCCGGCAGGACTAACTATGGCTACACCTTC.

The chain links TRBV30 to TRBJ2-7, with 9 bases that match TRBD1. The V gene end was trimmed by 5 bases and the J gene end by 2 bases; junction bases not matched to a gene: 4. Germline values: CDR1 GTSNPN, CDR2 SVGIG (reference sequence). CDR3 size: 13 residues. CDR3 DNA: TGTGCCTGGGACAGGGGGTCCACCTACGAGCAGTACTTC. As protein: CAWDRGSTYEQYF.

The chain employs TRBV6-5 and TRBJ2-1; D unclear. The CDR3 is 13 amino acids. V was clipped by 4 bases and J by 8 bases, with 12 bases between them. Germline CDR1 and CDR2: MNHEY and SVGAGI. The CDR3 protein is CASSSGWKYEQFF. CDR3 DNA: TGTGCCAGCAGTTCCGGTTGGAAGTATGAGCAGTTCTTC.

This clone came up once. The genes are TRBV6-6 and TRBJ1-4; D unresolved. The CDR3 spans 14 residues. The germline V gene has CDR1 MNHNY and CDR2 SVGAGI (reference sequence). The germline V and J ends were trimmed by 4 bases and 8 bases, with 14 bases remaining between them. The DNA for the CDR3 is TGTGCCAGCAGTTTGTCTGGTTTCGGGGAAAAACTGTTTTTT. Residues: CASSLSGFGEKLFF.